This TCR beta chain derives from a study of T-cell memory formation after mild COVID-19. This CDR3 contains 14 residues. Germline V gives CDR1 LGHNA, CDR2 YSLEER. The V end lost 0 bases, the J end lost 9 bases, and 15 bases lay between the germline ends. TCRdb redid the calling of the 5' RACE reads with MiXCR, one entry per CDR3 protein. The sample consists of 280,000 or so distinct CDR3 sequences, about a sixth of them appearing once. The chain uses TRBV4-3 and TRBJ2-7, with TRBD1 as a possible D gene (6 bases). The sample comprised PBMCs or a T cell subset sorted from them (not recorded which). The receptor comes from a man younger than 30 who had mild COVID-19 (a few samples of this study predate the infection). Cell type and time point are not known. The CDR3 coding sequence is TGCGCCAGCAGCCAAGATTCGGCCAGGGGCAGGCAGTACTTC. Protein product: CASSQDSARGRQYF.